Presented here are 26 T cell receptor beta chains from one specimen sequenced in a study of T cells after yellow fever vaccination. TCRdb fed the 5' RACE reads into MiXCR, producing one record per CDR3 protein. The profile covers roughly 300,000 distinct CDR3 sequences, with about 7.8% appearing a single time and approximately 15% taken by the ten largest. This material consisted of PBMCs, taken 45 days after the first yellow fever vaccination. The receptors were sampled from a man aged 18 to 35 who received the YFV17D yellow fever vaccine.

There are a few counts of this clonotype. This sequence joins TRBV4-3 and TRBJ1-5; D possibly corresponds to TRBD1 (5 bases). V lost 4 bases and J lost 4, with 14 bases in between. This CDR3 has 15 amino acids. CDR1 is LGHNA, CDR2 YSLEER, per germline. The CDR3 protein is CASSRIAGTNQPQHF. The CDR3 nucleotides read TGCGCCAGCAGCCGGATTGCAGGGACTAATCAGCCCCAGCATTTT.

J is TRBJ2-3 and V is TRBV6-1, with D tentatively TRBD1 (5 bases). V lost 7 bases and J lost 4, with 15 bases in between. The CDR3 sequence is 14 residues long. Germline CDR1 and CDR2: MNHNS and SASEGT. DNA for the CDR3: TGTGCCAGCAAGCAGGGAAGTTTGGCAGATACGCAGTATTTT. Residues: CASKQGSLADTQYF.

The sample holds many counts of this clonotype. The chain couples TRBV12-3 or TRBV12-4 to TRBJ1-2; TRBD1 matches at 7 bases. This CDR3 contains 15 residues. Trimming took 5 bases from V and 1 from J; bases not matched to a gene: 7. CDR3 sequence reads: CASSPRDSGNYGYTF. In DNA, the CDR3 is TGTGCCAGCAGTCCCCGGGACAGCGGTAACTATGGCTACACCTTC.

In this sample, this clonotype turned up a few times. J is TRBJ2-3 and V is TRBV19; TRBD2 matches 7 bases. The germline V gene has CDR1 LNHDA and CDR2 SQIVND (reference sequence). V lost 6 bases, J lost 2 bases, and 5 bases stayed unmatched. The CDR3 has 14 residues. The CDR3 DNA follows: TGTGCCAGTAGACTGAGCGGGGCCACAGATACGCAGTATTTT. Its translation is CASRLSGATDTQYF.

The chain has TRBV7-9 and TRBJ2-1; 10 bases agree with TRBD2. Germline V gene lookup returns CDR1 SEHNR and CDR2 FQNEAQ (reference sequence). The CDR3 length is 15 residues. Losses at the gene ends were 5 bases for V and 3 bases for J; bases not matched to a gene: 4. Written as DNA, the CDR3 is TGTGCCAGCAGCCGAACTAGCGGGGACTACAATGAGCAGTTCTTC. Translated, it gives CASSRTSGDYNEQFF. The whole variable domain, remainder taken from reference TRBV7-9 and TRBJ2-1, is DTGVSQNPRHKITKRGQNVTFRCDPISEHNRLYWYRQTLGQGPEFLTYFQNEAQLEKSRLLSDRFSAERPKGSFSTLEIQRTEQGDSAMYLCASSRTSGDYNEQFFGPGTRLTVL.

This sequence joins TRBV6-2 or TRBV6-3 and TRBJ2-1, with unresolved D. V lost 7 bases to trimming and J lost 6 bases, with 10 bases between them. The germline V gene encodes CDR1 MNHEY and CDR2 SVGEGT. CDR3 length equals 12 residues. The CDR3 DNA is TGTGCCAGCACCTATACAAGCAATGAGCAGTTCTTC. Its translation: CASTYTSNEQFF.

This clonotype showed up many times. The chain joins TRBV7-6 to TRBJ1-3; D call uncertain. Germline-derived CDR1 and CDR2 are SGHVS and FNYEAQ. The V gene lost 5 bases and the J gene lost 0 bases, with 11 bases spanning the gap. This CDR3 is built from 15 residues. CDR3 protein: CASSPGGSSGNTIYF. In nucleotides, the CDR3 is TGTGCCAGCAGCCCCGGTGGGAGCTCTGGAAACACCATATATTTT.

This clonotype occurred many times. This chain connects TRBV6-2 or TRBV6-3 to TRBJ2-3; D remains ambiguous. CDR1 and CDR2 from the germline V gene are MNHEY and SVGEGT. The ends were cut back, 2 bases at V and 4 bases at J, with 1 base in the middle. The CDR3 totals 11 residues. The CDR3 DNA follows: TGTGCCAGCAGTTACCCAGATACGCAGTATTTT. Protein sequence: CASSYPDTQYF.

This clonotype came up many times. The CDR3 sequence: CASSFSQSAGYTF. CDR3 sequence (DNA): TGTGCCAGCAGTTTTTCACAGTCGGCTGGCTACACCTTC. The chain uses TRBV12-3 or TRBV12-4 and TRBJ1-2; D is uncertain. This CDR3 is 13 amino acids long. The V gene lost 3 bases and the J gene lost 7 bases, with 12 bases spanning the gap.

This sequence joins TRBV5-1 and TRBJ2-3, with D possibly TRBD2 on 5 matching bases. Germline V gives CDR1 SGHRS, CDR2 YFSETQ. Trimming shortened V by 3 bases and J by 11 bases, and 19 bases separated the two germline ends. The CDR3 consists of 14 residues. CDR3 in DNA: TGCGCCAGCAGCTCCCCCGGGGTGGGGAGTGAGCAGTATTTT. It translates to CASSSPGVGSEQYF. Supplemented by reference TRBV5-1 and TRBJ2-3, the full variable domain reads KAGVTQTPRYLIKTRGQQVTLSCSPISGHRSVSWYQQTPGQGLQFLFEYFSETQRNKGNFPGRFSGRQFSNSRSEMNVSTLELGDSALYLCASSSPGVGSEQYFGPGTRLTVL.

This chain links TRBV7-3 with TRBJ2-1; 14 bases align to TRBD2. CDR1 and CDR2 from the germline V gene are SGHTA and FQGTGA. The CDR3 covers 21 residues. Trimming removed 1 base from V and 2 bases from J; junction bases left unmatched: 13. The CDR3 DNA follows: TGTGCCAGCAGCTTAATTGCTTGGAGACTAGCGGGGGGGCGGGCCTACAATGAGCAGTTCTTC. It is translated as CASSLIAWRLAGGRAYNEQFF.

The sample holds a few counts of this clonotype. The rearrangement links TRBV5-8 to TRBJ1-2; no reliable D call. V lost 6 bases, J lost 3 bases, and 12 bases lay in between. This CDR3 region has 13 residues. Germline CDR1 reads SGHTS; CDR2 reads YDEGEE. This CDR3 is CASIYRRDYGYTF. The CDR3 nucleotides read TGTGCCAGCATATATCGGCGGGACTATGGCTACACCTTC.

V gene TRBV7-9 combines with J gene TRBJ1-1; no clear D. Germline lookup yields CDR1 SEHNR and CDR2 FQNEAQ (reference sequence). The CDR3 contains 15 residues. Trimming stripped 5 bases from V and 1 base from J, with 14 bases between. The CDR3 loop reads CASSQTRRPNTEAFF. CDR3 coding DNA: TGTGCCAGCAGCCAGACCCGTCGCCCGAACACTGAAGCTTTCTTT.

The chain links TRBV20-1 to TRBJ1-2, with D possibly TRBD1 on 5 matching bases. The germline gives CDR1 DFQATT, CDR2 SNEGSKA (reference sequence). The CDR3 totals 14 residues. The germline V and J ends were trimmed by 0 bases and 4 bases, with 12 bases remaining between them. CDR3 DNA: TGCAGTGCTAGAGATAGACAGTCGATCTATGGCTACACCTTC. Protein product: CSARDRQSIYGYTF.

V gene TRBV5-1 combines with J gene TRBJ2-2; TRBD2 matches at 7 bases. V dropped 4 bases and J dropped 6; count of bases not matched to a gene: 6. The CDR3 consists of 14 residues. Germline lookup yields CDR1 SGHRS and CDR2 YFSETQ. CDR3 protein: CASSRLLAPGELFF. CDR3 nucleotides: TGCGCCAGCAGCAGGCTACTAGCGCCCGGGGAGCTGTTTTTT.

V is TRBV12-3 or TRBV12-4 and J is TRBJ2-2; TRBD1 might be the D (5 bases). The CDR3 covers 15 residues. V was cut by 6 bases and J by 5 bases, with 16 bases left in between. The CDR3 DNA reads TGTGCCAGCAGCACAGGAGATCTCAGGACCGGGGAGCTGTTTTTT. Its protein is CASSTGDLRTGELFF.

The chain uses TRBV7-3 and TRBJ2-1; D is possibly TRBD1 (6 bases). Germline V gene lookup returns CDR1 SGHTA and CDR2 FQGTGA. The CDR3 covers 13 residues. Trimming took 5 bases from V and 5 from J, leaving 10 bases between them. The CDR3 region is CASSLYRDNEQFF. CDR3 in DNA: TGTGCCAGCAGCCTCTACAGGGACAATGAGCAGTTCTTC.

This clonotype was counted between two and nine times. The chain joins TRBV7-2 to TRBJ2-3, with D perhaps TRBD1 (5 bases). CDR3 length equals 16 residues. V lost 0 bases and J 5 bases, leaving 15 bases between the germline ends. CDR1 SGHTA and CDR2 FQGNSA come from the germline V gene. CDR3 region: CASSLAPPRVLDTQYF. The CDR3 nucleotides read TGTGCCAGCAGCTTAGCCCCCCCCAGGGTCCTAGATACGCAGTATTTT.

The V and J genes are TRBV20-1 and TRBJ1-6; 7 bases align to TRBD1. Trimming cost V 0 bases and J 0 bases; bases outside gene matches: 8. CDR1 is DFQATT and CDR2 is SNEGSKA in the germline V gene (reference sequence). CDR3 size: 18 residues. The CDR3 coding sequence is TGCAGTGCTAGAGATCCCTCAGGGGGTAGCTCCTATAATTCACCCCTCCACTTT. This gives the protein CSARDPSGGSSYNSPLHF.

Many counts were recorded for this clonotype. The chain combines TRBV4-1 with TRBJ1-3; D is ambiguous. V dropped 3 bases and J dropped 1 base, with 13 bases sitting between them. This CDR3 is 16 amino acids long. The V gene's germline CDR1 is MGHRA and CDR2 YSYEKL. CDR3 amino acids: CASSQPRRGSGNTIYF. CDR3 coding DNA: TGCGCCAGCAGCCAGCCCCGACGGGGATCTGGAAACACCATATATTTT.

V gene TRBV18 combines with J gene TRBJ2-2, with D possibly being TRBD1 (6 bases). Trimming removed 3 bases from V and 9 bases from J, with 17 bases in between. The CDR3 has 15 residues. Germline CDR1 reads KGHSH; CDR2 reads LQKENI. CDR3: CASSPRAGAARELFF. The CDR3 nucleotides read TGTGCCAGCTCACCGAGAGCAGGGGCAGCCCGGGAGCTGTTTTTT.

J is TRBJ1-2 and V is TRBV2, with D unresolved. The CDR3 has 15 amino acids. V dropped 3 bases and J dropped 4 bases, with 15 bases sitting between them. Germline CDR1 and CDR2: SNHLY and FYNNEI. The CDR3 bases are TGTGCCAGCAGTGATAGGGAGTTAGATGTCTATGGCTACACCTTC. Its protein is CASSDRELDVYGYTF. Full variable domain (outside the CDR3, taken from reference TRBV2 and TRBJ1-2): EPEVTQTPSHQVTQMGQEVILRCVPISNHLYFYWYRQILGQKVEFLVSFYNNEISEKSEIFDDQFSVERPDGSNFTLKIRSTKLEDSAMYFCASSDRELDVYGYTFGSGTRLTVV.

This clonotype was seen a few times. V gene TRBV7-9 combines with J gene TRBJ2-7, with 9 bases lining up with TRBD1. Losses at the gene ends were 5 bases for V and 2 bases for J; bases not matched to a gene: 7. The CDR3 spans 15 residues. Germline V CDR1 and CDR2: SEHNR, FQNEAQ (reference sequence). The CDR3 here is CASSAGTGNTYEQYF. The CDR3 region has the DNA TGTGCCAGCAGCGCCGGGACAGGGAACACCTACGAGCAGTACTTC.

The gene calls are TRBV5-1 and TRBJ1-1; no clear D. Germline CDR1 is SGHRS and CDR2 is YFSETQ. This CDR3 is 13 amino acids long. The ends were cut back, 1 base at V and 2 bases at J, with 6 bases in the middle. The CDR3 DNA reads TGCGCCAGCAGCTTGTCGGACAACACTGAAGCTTTCTTT. Residues: CASSLSDNTEAFF.

This clonotype was observed a few times. This chain joins TRBV2 and TRBJ1-1, with 7 bases identical to TRBD1. With V trimmed by 11 bases and J by 0 bases, 6 bases remained unmatched. The CDR3 totals 13 residues. CDR1 and CDR2 from the germline V gene are SNHLY and FYNNEI. For the CDR3, the DNA is TGTGCCCGAACCAGGGGGGTGAACACTGAAGCTTTCTTT. It is translated as CARTRGVNTEAFF.

This clonotype occurred a few times. The chain uses TRBV7-9 and TRBJ1-1; D is ambiguous. The CDR3 is made up of 12 amino acids. The germline V gene encodes CDR1 SEHNR and CDR2 FQNEAQ (reference sequence). V dropped 5 bases and J dropped 8 bases, with 12 bases sitting between them. This CDR3 reads CASSNPTLEAFF. As DNA, the CDR3 is TGTGCCAGCAGCAACCCTACGCTGGAAGCTTTCTTT.